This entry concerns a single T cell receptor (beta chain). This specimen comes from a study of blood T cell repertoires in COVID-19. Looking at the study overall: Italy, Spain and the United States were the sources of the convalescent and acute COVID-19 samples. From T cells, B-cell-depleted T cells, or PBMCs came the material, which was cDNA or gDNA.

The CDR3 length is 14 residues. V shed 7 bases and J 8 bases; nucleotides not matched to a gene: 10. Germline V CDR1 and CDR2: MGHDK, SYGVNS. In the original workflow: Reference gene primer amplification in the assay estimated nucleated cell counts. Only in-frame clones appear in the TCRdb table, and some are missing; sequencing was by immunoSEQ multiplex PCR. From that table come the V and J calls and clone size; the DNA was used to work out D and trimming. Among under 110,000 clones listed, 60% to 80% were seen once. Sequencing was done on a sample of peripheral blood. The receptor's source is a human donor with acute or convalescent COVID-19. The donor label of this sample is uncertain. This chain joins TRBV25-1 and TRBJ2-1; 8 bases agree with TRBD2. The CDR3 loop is CASKITGGADEQFF. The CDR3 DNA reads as TGTGCCAGCAAAATTACCGGGGGGGCTGATGAGCAGTTCTTC.